This T cell receptor (beta chain) was identified in a study of T cell changes during pregnancy in multiple sclerosis. With V trimmed by 8 bases and J by 0 bases, 10 bases remained unmatched. In germline, CDR1 is ENHRY, CDR2 SYGVKD. The CDR3 extends over 16 amino acids. Only in-frame clones appear in the TCRdb table, and some are missing; sequencing was by immunoSEQ multiplex PCR. The data hold about 110,000 clones, with about 89% observed a single time. This receptor was obtained from a female donor with multiple sclerosis, enrolled in a pregnancy study. This sequence joins TRBV10-3 and TRBJ2-3; 8 positions agree with TRBD2. Source: peripheral blood, taken after pregnancy. The CDR3 loop reads CAIRGGLAVSTDTQYF. For the CDR3, the DNA is TGTGCCATCCGGGGGGGGCTAGCGGTTAGCACAGATACGCAGTATTTT.